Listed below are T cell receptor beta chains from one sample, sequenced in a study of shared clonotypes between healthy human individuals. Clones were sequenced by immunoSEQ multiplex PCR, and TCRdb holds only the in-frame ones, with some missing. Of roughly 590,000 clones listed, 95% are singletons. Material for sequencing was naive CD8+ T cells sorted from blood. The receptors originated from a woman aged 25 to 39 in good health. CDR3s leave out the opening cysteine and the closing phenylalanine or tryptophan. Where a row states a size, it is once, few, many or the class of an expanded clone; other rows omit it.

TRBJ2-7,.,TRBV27,ASSLTGGRNEQY
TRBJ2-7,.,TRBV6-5,ASSRQTLLEYEQY
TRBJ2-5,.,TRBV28,ASSPNQLEEAQY
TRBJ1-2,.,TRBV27,ASRPLGKANYGYT
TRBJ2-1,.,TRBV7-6,ASSLGLPPYNEQF
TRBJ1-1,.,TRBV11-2,ASSVTGLRTEAF
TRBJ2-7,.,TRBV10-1,ASSAGLAASYEQY
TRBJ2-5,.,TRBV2,ASSDGQVLQETQY
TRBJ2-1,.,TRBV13,ASSAKAGGRDEQF
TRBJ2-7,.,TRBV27,ASSLSGDGTYEQY
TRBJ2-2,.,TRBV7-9,ASSLVQGYTGELF
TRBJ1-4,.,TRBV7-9,ASSPALLNEKLF
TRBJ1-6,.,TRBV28,ASTLQGPPLH
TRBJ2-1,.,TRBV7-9,ASSPGFPSGRSYYNEQF
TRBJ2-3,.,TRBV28,ASSGGTSGSPDTQY
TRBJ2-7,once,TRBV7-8,ASSLEWDRAIHEQY
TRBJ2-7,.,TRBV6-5,ASSYSTGEDDYEQY
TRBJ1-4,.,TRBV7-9,ASSLGAETNEKLF
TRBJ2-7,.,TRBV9,ASSAQGLAGLHEQY
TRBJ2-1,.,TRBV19,ASSTSGTYNEQF
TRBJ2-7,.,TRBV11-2,ASSQPWEQY
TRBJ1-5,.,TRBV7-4,ASSSRTGREPQH
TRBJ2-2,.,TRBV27,ASSLVRNTGELF
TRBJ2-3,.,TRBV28,ASRPGTSAFTDTQY
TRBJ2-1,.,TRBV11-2,ASSYSTGFAYNEQF
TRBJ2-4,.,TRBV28,ASSSARGAMAKNIQY
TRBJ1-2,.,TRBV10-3,AISTGGGPYGYT
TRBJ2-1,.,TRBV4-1,ASSHPRVSYNEQF
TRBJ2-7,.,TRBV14,ASSQEMGTYEQY
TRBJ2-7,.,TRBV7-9,ASSLGRNEQY
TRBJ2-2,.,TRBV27,ASSPTGGNTGELF
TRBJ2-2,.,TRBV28,ASTMNTGELF
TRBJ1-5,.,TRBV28,ASSLLTSFSNQPQH
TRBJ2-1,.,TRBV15,ATSGHSGEYNEQF
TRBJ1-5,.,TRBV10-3,AISERDVSNQPQH
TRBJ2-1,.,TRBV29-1,SVRLAGGAYNEQF
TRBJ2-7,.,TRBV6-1,ASSGDRGSYEQY
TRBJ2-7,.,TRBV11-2,ASSLAIGGYEQY
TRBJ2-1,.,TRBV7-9,AIPLPTGKNEQF
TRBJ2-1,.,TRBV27,ASSETGDNEQF
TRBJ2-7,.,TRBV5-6,ASSLDQSYEQY
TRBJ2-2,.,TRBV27,ASRPSREVGELF
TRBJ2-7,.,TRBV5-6,ASSSTANYEQY
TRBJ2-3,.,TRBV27,ASSSIPSGTGTDTQY
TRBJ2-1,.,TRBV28,ASAIDRGYNEQF
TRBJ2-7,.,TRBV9,ASSAVMGGGRYEQY
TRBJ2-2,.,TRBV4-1,ASSQVSASNTGELF
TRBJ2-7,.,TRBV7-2,ASSLAETSIYYEQY
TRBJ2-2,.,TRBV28,ASSTWGPTGELF
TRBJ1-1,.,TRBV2,ASRATGGWNTEAF
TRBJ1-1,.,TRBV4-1,ASSQIPVNTEAF
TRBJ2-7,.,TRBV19,ASQGQGASEQY
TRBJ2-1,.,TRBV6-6,ASSYSLAVYEQF
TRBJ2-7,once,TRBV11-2,ASSPSGRNPYEQY
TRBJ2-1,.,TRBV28,ASSLGVGTGSHEQF